This TCR beta chain was obtained from a study of T cell responses to AZD1222 COVID-19 vaccine. Study-level information: Second doses that came at about 4 or about 12 weeks were put together.

The CDR3 runs 15 residues. The V and J ends lost 1 base and 4 bases respectively, with 11 bases between them. Germline V gene lookup returns CDR1 SGHAT and CDR2 FQNNGV. Libraries were prepared by immunoSEQ multiplex PCR; TCRdb keeps only in-frame clonotypes and omits some of them. The sample has almost 35,000 clones, about 89% seen once; the top ten hold about 7%. This sequence joins TRBV11-2 and TRBJ2-1; either TRBD1 or TRBD2 may fit D (5 bases each). The TCR comes from an adult in good health. This sample comprised peripheral blood, obtained on day 0 of AZD1222 vaccination. CDR3: CASSLGDPKYNEQFF. CDR3 DNA: TGTGCCAGCAGCTTAGGGGACCCGAAGTACAATGAGCAGTTCTTC.